The 7 T cell receptor beta chains below come from one sample, sequenced in a study of T-cell memory formation after mild COVID-19. TCRdb used MiXCR to reprocess the 5' RACE reads, holding one entry per CDR3 protein. The sample has some 250,000 distinct CDR3 sequences, about 20% seen once. What was sequenced was PBMCs or a T cell subset sorted from them (not recorded which). These receptors originate from a man younger than 30 who had mild COVID-19 (a few samples of this study predate the infection). Cell type and time point are not known.

This clonotype was detected a few times. The chain is built from TRBV20-1 and TRBJ2-1; possible D gene TRBD2, 5 bases. CDR1 is DFQATT, CDR2 SNEGSKA, per germline (reference sequence). V was trimmed by 1 base and J by 9 bases, leaving 19 bases between them. This CDR3 comprises 15 residues. The CDR3 reads CSARGLFEGPGEQFF. CDR3 nucleotides: TGCAGTGCTAGAGGCCTGTTTGAGGGTCCTGGTGAGCAGTTCTTC.

This clonotype has only a few counts. CDR3 nucleotide sequence: TGCAGTGCTACCGCTTCCGCCTTCTCCGAGCAGTACTTC. It specifies CSATASAFSEQYF. The genes are TRBV20-1 and TRBJ2-7; D gene ambiguous. Trimming stripped 4 bases from V and 6 bases from J, with 16 bases between. Per germline, CDR1 DFQATT and CDR2 SNEGSKA (reference sequence). There are 13 residues in the CDR3.

The chain has TRBV7-6 and TRBJ2-1; TRBD2 aligns across 10 bases. The CDR3 length is 17 residues. The trim removed 5 bases at V and 6 bases at J, leaving 13 bases unmatched. From germline, CDR1 is SGHVS and CDR2 FNYEAQ. The CDR3 loop reads CASSRTSGEEVFNEQFF. The CDR3 coding sequence is TGTGCCAGCAGCCGTACTAGCGGGGAAGAGGTTTTCAATGAGCAGTTCTTC.

This clonotype was detected a few times. The CDR3 DNA follows: TGTGCCAGCAGCCAAGAAGGTAGCCGGAGCTCCTACGAGCAGTACTTC. Its protein is CASSQEGSRSSYEQYF. The chain combines TRBV4-2 with TRBJ2-7; D ambiguous. Per germline, CDR1 LGHNA and CDR2 YNFKEQ. With 0 bases removed from V and 0 bases from J, the gap between germline ends came to 12 bases. The CDR3 is 16 amino acids.

The V and J genes are TRBV29-1 and TRBJ2-1; TRBD2 aligns across 11 bases. This CDR3 contains 16 residues. V trimming: 6 bases; J trimming: 2 bases; junction bases outside the gene matches: 9. Germline V gene lookup returns CDR1 SQVTM and CDR2 ANQGSEA. CDR3 sequence (DNA): TGCAGCGTGGACGCGACTAGCGGGGTCGCCTACAATGAGCAGTTCTTC. Translation gives CSVDATSGVAYNEQFF.

This chain uses TRBV12-3 or TRBV12-4 with TRBJ2-1; D might be TRBD1 (6 bases). CDR3 length: 18 amino acids. Trimming shortened V by 5 bases and J by 0 bases, and 20 bases separated the two germline ends. The CDR3, as DNA: TGTGCCAGCAGTCGGGCCTGGGGACACTTAAGCTCCTACAATGAGCAGTTCTTC. It is translated as CASSRAWGHLSSYNEQFF.

The J gene is TRBJ1-1, the V gene TRBV5-1; 8 positions agree with TRBD1. The CDR3 sequence is 14 residues long. CDR1 is SGHRS and CDR2 is YFSETQ in the germline V gene. Losses at the gene ends were 3 bases for V and 5 bases for J; bases not matched to a gene: 6. This CDR3 is CASSSGQGRTEAFF. CDR3 bases: TGCGCCAGCAGCTCCGGACAGGGTCGGACTGAAGCTTTCTTT.